These 27 T cell receptor beta chains came from one sample sequenced in a study of OX40 agonist ivuxolimab in advanced cancers. The repertoire was sequenced with immunoSEQ multiplex PCR; TCRdb's copy has only in-frame clones and lacks some. This sample has nearly 110,000 clones, with around 90% found just once. The source material was CD4+ or CD8+ T cells sorted from blood, sampled in a trial of the OX40 agonist ivuxolimab. Receptor source: an adult with an advanced solid tumor such as melanoma, head and neck, liver or kidney cancer.

This clone came up once. The chain couples TRBV29-1 to TRBJ2-3, with no clear D. The V end lost 2 bases, the J end lost 6 bases, and 9 bases lay between the germline ends. The CDR3 loop spans 12 amino acids. CDR1 and CDR2 from the germline V gene are SQVTM and ANQGSEA. The CDR3 DNA sequence: TGCAGCGTTGAACCGACTGGTGATACGCAGTATTTT. It specifies CSVEPTGDTQYF.

CDR3 in DNA: TGTGCCAGCAGTCTACAGGGGCTAGAGACCCAGTACTTC. Translation: CASSLQGLETQYF. The rearrangement joins TRBV7-3 to TRBJ2-5; 7 positions match TRBD1. The V segment lost 6 bases and the J segment 4 bases; nucleotides outside the gene matches: 5. The V gene's germline CDR1 is SGHTA and CDR2 FQGTGA. This CDR3 has 13 amino acids.

The V call is TRBV6-6, the J call TRBJ1-1; D unresolved. Germline values: CDR1 MNHNY, CDR2 SVGAGI (reference sequence). There are 13 residues in the CDR3. Trimming stripped 10 bases from V and 4 bases from J, with 16 bases between. CDR3 residues: CATRLTLSTEAFF. For the CDR3, the DNA is TGTGCCACCCGACTGACCCTGAGCACTGAAGCTTTCTTT.

The gene calls are TRBV25-1 and TRBJ1-4, with D unclear. The CDR3 contains 17 residues. CDR1 and CDR2 from the germline V gene are MGHDK and SYGVNS. Trimming left V 4 bases short and J 0 bases short, with 15 bases between. CDR3 nucleotides: TGTGCCAGCAGTGGGGGTCCGGGAGTCGCAACTAATGAAAAACTGTTTTTT. The encoded protein is CASSGGPGVATNEKLFF.

CDR3 region: CASSPPGVGYEQYF. For the CDR3, the DNA is TGTGCCAGCTCACCCCCGGGGGTGGGCTACGAGCAGTACTTC. The chain joins TRBV18 to TRBJ2-7, with D possibly TRBD2 on 6 matching bases. This CDR3 is built from 14 residues. V lost 3 bases and J lost 3, with 12 bases in between. Germline CDR1 is KGHSH and CDR2 is LQKENI. Supplemented by reference TRBV18 and TRBJ2-7, the full variable domain reads NAGVMQNPRHLVRRRGQEARLRCSPMKGHSHVYWYRQLPEEGLKFMVYLQKENIIDESGMPKERFSAEFPKEGPSILRIQQVVRGDSAAYFCASSPPGVGYEQYFGPGTRLTVT.

The chain joins TRBV2 to TRBJ2-7; possible D gene TRBD1, 6 bases. V was pared by 6 bases and J by 9 bases, with 15 bases between. CDR1 and CDR2 from the germline V gene are SNHLY and FYNNEI. This CDR3 is built from 12 residues. CDR3 in amino acids: CASRQGGWGQYF. DNA of the CDR3: TGTGCCAGCAGACAGGGTGGTTGGGGGCAGTACTTC.

The J gene is TRBJ2-7, the V gene TRBV4-3; 10 nucleotides align to TRBD2. Germline lookup yields CDR1 LGHNA and CDR2 YSLEER. J lost 7 bases, V lost 1 base, and 10 bases had no gene match. This CDR3 region has 16 residues. Here the CDR3 reads CASSQVDLATSGEQYF. As DNA, the CDR3 is TGCGCCAGCAGCCAAGTAGACTTAGCGACTAGCGGGGAGCAGTACTTC.

This clone was detected once. The chain joins TRBV6-5 to TRBJ1-1; TRBD1 agrees at 7 bases. V shed 5 bases, J shed 8 bases, and the junction held 11 bases outside the gene matches. The CDR3 is made up of 14 amino acids. CDR1 is MNHEY and CDR2 is SVGAGI in the germline V gene. The CDR3 coding sequence is TGTGCCAGCAGTAAAGCCCCAGGGGGACAGGAAGCTTTCTTT. Amino acids: CASSKAPGGQEAFF.

The chain carries TRBV7-9 and TRBJ1-4; D perhaps matches TRBD1 (6 bases). The CDR3 is 15 amino acids. The germline V and J ends were trimmed by 5 bases and 4 bases, with 14 bases remaining between them. CDR1 SEHNR and CDR2 FQNEAQ come from the germline V gene (reference sequence). CDR3 coding DNA: TGTGCCAGCAGCCCCCGACAGGATTTTAATGAAAAACTGTTTTTT. It is translated as CASSPRQDFNEKLFF.

The J gene is TRBJ1-5, the V gene TRBV28; D not certain. The CDR3 length is 14 residues. Germline CDR1 is MDHEN and CDR2 is SYDVKM. V lost 5 bases and J 3 bases, leaving 11 bases between the germline ends. The CDR3 sequence: CASSPPGSNQPQHF. CDR3 bases: TGTGCCAGCAGTCCCCCTGGGTCCAATCAGCCCCAGCATTTT.

This chain connects TRBV2 to TRBJ1-3, with 7 bases that match TRBD1. V was clipped by 8 bases and J by 3 bases; unmatched bases: 4. The CDR3 consists of 13 residues. Germline CDR1 reads SNHLY; CDR2 reads FYNNEI. CDR3 sequence (DNA): TGTGCCAGCCGAAGGGACAGTGGAAACACCATATATTTT. This codes for CASRRDSGNTIYF.

This chain links TRBV19 with TRBJ1-5; no clear D. CDR1 and CDR2 (germline): LNHDA, SQIVND (reference sequence). The CDR3 sequence is 15 residues long. The V and J ends lost 3 bases and 2 bases respectively, with 11 bases between them. The CDR3 DNA follows: TGTGCCAGTAGTATCGTCAGGACGGGCAATCAGCCCCAGCATTTT. Amino acids: CASSIVRTGNQPQHF.

This chain connects TRBV27 to TRBJ2-1; possibly TRBD1 for D (6 bases). The V gene lost 3 bases and the J gene lost 7 bases, with 10 bases spanning the gap. The CDR3 spans 13 residues. Germline V gene lookup returns CDR1 MNHEY and CDR2 SMNVEV (reference sequence). CDR3 bases: TGTGCCAGCAGTTTTTCCAGGGGAAATGAGCAGTTCTTC. This codes for CASSFSRGNEQFF.

The rearrangement links TRBV7-2 to TRBJ1-5; D remains ambiguous. Trimming stripped 2 bases from V and 4 bases from J, with 6 bases between. This CDR3 has 13 amino acids. The germline V gene has CDR1 SGHTA and CDR2 FQGNSA. The CDR3 loop is CASSLQENQPQHF. The DNA of the CDR3 is TGTGCCAGCAGCTTACAGGAAAATCAGCCCCAGCATTTT.

The chain links TRBV25-1 to TRBJ2-1; no reliable D call. This CDR3 comprises 10 residues. The ends were cut back, 6 bases at V and 7 bases at J, with 4 bases in the middle. CDR1 and CDR2 (germline): MGHDK, SYGVNS. CDR3 in amino acids: CASRGNEQFF. CDR3 bases: TGTGCCAGCAGGGGTAATGAGCAGTTCTTC.

The rearrangement joins TRBV7-9 to TRBJ2-5; 9 positions match TRBD2. Germline V gene sequence: CDR1 SEHNR, CDR2 FQNEAQ (reference sequence). The CDR3 is 16 amino acids. Trimming took 4 bases from V and 4 from J; bases not matched to a gene: 10. CDR3 residues: CASSSLDSGSRETQYF. CDR3 nucleotides: TGTGCCAGCAGCTCTTTGGATAGCGGGAGTAGAGAGACCCAGTACTTC.

This clone turned up a few times. The rearrangement links TRBV19 to TRBJ2-1; 10 positions agree with TRBD2. The germline V gene encodes CDR1 LNHDA and CDR2 SQIVND (reference sequence). With 7 bases clipped from V and 4 bases from J, the junction kept 10 bases outside the gene matches. The CDR3 length is 16 residues. The CDR3 DNA reads as TGTGCCAGTACAAACAGGGGGGGACTAGCGTACAATGAGCAGTTCTTC. Protein product: CASTNRGGLAYNEQFF. The entire variable domain, with the rest obtained from reference TRBV19 and TRBJ2-1, is as follows: DGGITQSPKYLFRKEGQNVTLSCEQNLNHDAMYWYRQDPGQGLRLIYYSQIVNDFQKGDIAEGYSVSREKKESFPLTVTSAQKNPTAFYLCASTNRGGLAYNEQFFGPGTRLTVL.

The chain couples TRBV18 to TRBJ1-3, with TRBD1 identical over 7 bases. In germline, CDR1 is KGHSH, CDR2 LQKENI. This CDR3 is built from 15 residues. J gave up 2 bases and V 3 bases, and 4 bases lay outside the gene matches. CDR3 region: CASSPTGFTGNTIYF. CDR3 nucleotide sequence: TGTGCCAGCTCACCGACAGGGTTCACTGGAAACACCATATATTTT.

The chain joins TRBV6-1 to TRBJ1-1; the D gene is possibly TRBD1 (5 bases). The CDR3 contains 13 residues. Germline CDR1 is MNHNS and CDR2 is SASEGT. With 7 bases removed from V and 4 bases from J, the gap between germline ends came to 13 bases. CDR3 in DNA: TGTGCCAGCAAATGGGGGGACGGCACTGAAGCTTTCTTT. Encoded protein: CASKWGDGTEAFF.

This sequence joins TRBV6-4 and TRBJ2-3, with D unresolved. CDR1 and CDR2 from the germline V gene are MRHNA and SNTAGT. The CDR3 sequence is 13 residues long. V lost 2 bases to trimming and J lost 3 bases, with 6 bases between them. As DNA, the CDR3 is TGTGCCAGCAGTGACGGGATGACAGATACGCAGTATTTT. Translating gives CASSDGMTDTQYF.

The chain employs TRBV5-1 and TRBJ2-1, with D maybe TRBD2 (6 bases). The CDR3 is 15 residues long. V gave up 0 bases and J gave up 7 bases, with 14 bases separating them. The germline CDR1 and CDR2 sequences are SGHRS and YFSETQ. CDR3 bases: TGCGCCAGCAGCTTGGAGTCCGGGACTTTTAATGAGCAGTTCTTC. Its protein is CASSLESGTFNEQFF.

DNA for the CDR3: TGTGCCAGCAGTCAACTTCAGGGGAGGAATGAGCAGTTCTTC. This codes for CASSQLQGRNEQFF. The rearrangement links TRBV7-9 to TRBJ2-1, with D possibly called TRBD1 or TRBD2 (6 bases each). The CDR3 extends over 14 amino acids. Trimming cost V 6 bases and J 7 bases, with 16 bases left between them. From germline, CDR1 is SEHNR and CDR2 FQNEAQ (reference sequence).

The gene calls are TRBV14 and TRBJ1-2; D is ambiguous. Trimming pared 0 bases from V and 8 bases from J, leaving 16 bases between. The CDR3 contains 15 residues. Germline values: CDR1 SGHDN, CDR2 FVKESK. CDR3 bases: TGTGCCAGCAGCCAAGATCGGGCTTACCAAGGGGGCTACACCTTC. Amino acids: CASSQDRAYQGGYTF.

The chain joins TRBV25-1 to TRBJ2-2; D is uncertain. The germline V gene encodes CDR1 MGHDK and CDR2 SYGVNS. V shed 3 bases and J shed 3 bases, with 11 bases lying between them. The CDR3 length is 15 residues. CDR3 nucleotide sequence: TGTGCCAGCAGTGATGATGGGGTCTACACCGGGGAGCTGTTTTTT. Amino acids: CASSDDGVYTGELFF.

CDR3 sequence reads: CASSLSGAGVVLGQYF. The CDR3 coding sequence is TGTGCCAGCAGCTTGTCCGGGGCGGGAGTGGTACTTGGGCAGTACTTC. The chain uses TRBV5-8 and TRBJ2-7; 7 bases agree with TRBD2. J lost 9 bases, V lost 1 base, and 16 bases had no gene match. The CDR3 loop spans 16 amino acids. The germline V gene encodes CDR1 SGHTS and CDR2 YDEGEE.

The chain is built from TRBV4-3 and TRBJ2-7; 9 bases align to TRBD2. The CDR3 contains 16 residues. Per the germline V gene, CDR1 is LGHNA and CDR2 is YSLEER. V lost 2 bases, J lost 2 bases, and 7 bases stayed unmatched. CDR3 nucleotide sequence: TGCGCCAGCAGCCAAATATGGGGACTAGCCACCTACGAGCAGTACTTC. It translates to CASSQIWGLATYEQYF.

J is TRBJ2-3 and V is TRBV9, with TRBD2 identical over 7 bases. Germline V gives CDR1 SGDLS, CDR2 YYNGEE. The CDR3 totals 16 residues. The V gene end was trimmed by 0 bases and the J gene end by 5 bases; junction bases not matched to a gene: 9. As DNA, the CDR3 is TGTGCCAGCAGCGTAGACAACAGACTAGCCATAGATACGCAGTATTTT. It is translated as CASSVDNRLAIDTQYF.